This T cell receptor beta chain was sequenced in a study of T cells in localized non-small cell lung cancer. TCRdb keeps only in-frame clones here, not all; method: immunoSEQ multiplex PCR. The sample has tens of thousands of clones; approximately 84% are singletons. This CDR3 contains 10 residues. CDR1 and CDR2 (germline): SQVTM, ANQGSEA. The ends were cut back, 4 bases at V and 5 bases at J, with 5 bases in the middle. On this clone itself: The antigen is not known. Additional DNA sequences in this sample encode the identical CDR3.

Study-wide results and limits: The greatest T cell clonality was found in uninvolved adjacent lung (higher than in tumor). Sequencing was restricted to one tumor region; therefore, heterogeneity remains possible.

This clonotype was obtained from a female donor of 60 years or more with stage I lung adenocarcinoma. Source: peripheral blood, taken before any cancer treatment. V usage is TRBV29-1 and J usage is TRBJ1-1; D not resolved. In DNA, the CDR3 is TGCAGCGTTGTGGGAACTGAAGCTTTCTTT. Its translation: CSVVGTEAFF.